A single sample gave rise to the 25 T cell receptor beta chains below, sequenced in a study of blood T cell repertoires in COVID-19. Measured with immunoSEQ multiplex PCR; TCRdb has only the in-frame clones, and not every one. Of some 260,000 clones in the sample, about 88% were seen once. Sequencing was carried out using PBMCs or T cells enriched from blood (not recorded which). The receptors originated from a man aged 25 to 45 with acute COVID-19.

The chain uses TRBV12-5 and TRBJ1-4; D remains ambiguous. In germline, CDR1 is LGHNT, CDR2 FRNRAP. The CDR3 is 16 residues long. The V end lost 2 bases, the J end lost 0 bases, and 10 bases lay between the germline ends. CDR3 sequence: CASGLYKRATNEKLFF. The CDR3 DNA sequence: TGTGCTAGTGGTTTGTACAAACGTGCAACTAATGAAAAACTGTTTTTT.

The chain carries TRBV5-1 and TRBJ1-6, with D possibly TRBD1 on 5 matching bases. Germline V gene sequence: CDR1 SGHRS, CDR2 YFSETQ. The CDR3 consists of 11 residues. V lost 6 bases and J 13 bases, leaving 11 bases between the germline ends. CDR3 region: CASNNQGPLHF. CDR3 nucleotide sequence: TGCGCCAGCAACAATCAGGGTCCCCTCCACTTT. Full variable domain (missing parts from reference TRBV5-1 and TRBJ1-6): KAGVTQTPRYLIKTRGQQVTLSCSPISGHRSVSWYQQTPGQGLQFLFEYFSETQRNKGNFPGRFSGRQFSNSRSEMNVSTLELGDSALYLCASNNQGPLHFGNGTRLTVT.

The rearrangement links TRBV19 to TRBJ2-1; maybe TRBD1 (7 bases). V shed 2 bases and J shed 6 bases, with 14 bases lying between them. This CDR3 spans 15 amino acids. Germline CDR1 is LNHDA and CDR2 is SQIVND (reference sequence). Written as DNA, the CDR3 is TGTGCCAGTAGTATAACCAGGGGGAGGTTCAATGAGCAGTTCTTC. Its protein is CASSITRGRFNEQFF.

This chain connects TRBV5-1 to TRBJ2-5, with a weak D call TRBD2 (6 bases). Germline loops: CDR1 SGHRS, CDR2 YFSETQ. The CDR3 sequence is 14 residues long. Deletions cut 3 bases from V and 2 bases from J, with 11 bases between. This CDR3 reads CASSYRGLQETQYF. The CDR3 DNA reads TGCGCCAGCAGCTACCGGGGGTTACAAGAGACCCAGTACTTC.

The rearrangement uses TRBV6-5 and TRBJ2-3; TRBD2 matches 7 bases. J lost 4 bases, V lost 8 bases, and 12 bases had no gene match. The CDR3 contains 15 residues. CDR1 and CDR2 (germline): MNHEY, SVGAGI. The CDR3 DNA is TGTGCCAGCGTCCGTGGCGGGAGTGGTTCAGATACGCAGTATTTT. Protein sequence: CASVRGGSGSDTQYF.

The chain is built from TRBV28 and TRBJ1-3; D gene uncertain. Germline lookup yields CDR1 MDHEN and CDR2 SYDVKM. The CDR3 length is 13 residues. V lost 11 bases and J 0 bases, leaving 11 bases between the germline ends. The CDR3 reads CAEAPNSGNTIYF. As DNA, the CDR3 is TGTGCCGAGGCCCCTAACTCTGGAAACACCATATATTTT.

This chain links TRBV19 with TRBJ1-1; no firm D call. Germline CDR1 LNHDA, CDR2 SQIVND (reference sequence). The germline V and J ends were trimmed by 1 base and 0 bases, with 9 bases remaining between them. This CDR3 is 15 amino acids long. CDR3 sequence (DNA): TGTGCCAGTAGTATAGTAGCGACGGTGAACACTGAAGCTTTCTTT. Its protein product is CASSIVATVNTEAFF.

This clone occurred a few times. The chain recombines TRBV9 with TRBJ2-3; perhaps TRBD1 as D (5 bases). CDR1 SGDLS and CDR2 YYNGEE come from the germline V gene. The CDR3 totals 13 residues. Trimming removed 5 bases at V and 4 bases at J, with 11 bases between. As DNA, the CDR3 is TGTGCCAGCAGTCAGTCAGGGCCAGATACGCAGTATTTT. The encoded protein is CASSQSGPDTQYF.

This chain links TRBV6-5 with TRBJ1-2, with D unresolved. This CDR3 is 14 amino acids long. Germline V CDR1 and CDR2: MNHEY, SVGAGI. V lost 6 bases and J lost 7, with 18 bases in between. The CDR3 protein is CASSQRAYSSGYTF. CDR3 nucleotide sequence: TGTGCCAGCAGCCAGCGGGCCTACAGTAGTGGCTACACCTTC.

The chain couples TRBV4-3 to TRBJ1-1; 8 bases are shared with TRBD1. This CDR3 region has 17 residues. Germline V gene data show CDR1 as LGHNA and CDR2 as YSLEER. Trimming at V came to 0 bases and at J to 2 bases, leaving 8 bases not matched to a gene. Here the CDR3 DNA reads TGCGCCAGCAGCCAAGAGGAGTTGGGGACAGGCAACACTGAAGCTTTCTTT. The encoded protein is CASSQEELGTGNTEAFF.

The J gene is TRBJ1-5, the V gene TRBV2, with D unclear. Trimming pared 1 base from V and 0 bases from J, leaving 10 bases between. Germline V gives CDR1 SNHLY, CDR2 FYNNEI. There are 16 residues in the CDR3. CDR3 region: CASSEGFRTSNQPQHF. As DNA, the CDR3 is TGTGCCAGCAGTGAAGGGTTCAGAACTAGCAATCAGCCCCAGCATTTT. Filled out from reference TRBV2 and TRBJ1-5, the complete variable domain reads EPEVTQTPSHQVTQMGQEVILRCVPISNHLYFYWYRQILGQKVEFLVSFYNNEISEKSEIFDDQFSVERPDGSNFTLKIRSTKLEDSAMYFCASSEGFRTSNQPQHFGDGTRLSIL.

The chain carries TRBV3-1 (or the pseudogene TRBV3-2) and TRBJ2-2; 7 bases fit TRBD2. This CDR3 region has 15 residues. V was clipped by 4 bases and J by 0 bases; unmatched bases: 2. Germline CDR1 reads LGHDT; CDR2 reads YNNKEL (reference sequence). The CDR3 coding sequence is TGTGCCAGCAGCCGCAGCGGGGCGAACACCGGGGAGCTGTTTTTT. Protein product: CASSRSGANTGELFF.

The chain combines TRBV24-1 with TRBJ2-3, with a possible D match to TRBD1 (6 bases). Per the germline V gene, CDR1 is KGHDR and CDR2 is SFDVKD. Trimming left V 7 bases short and J 0 bases short, with 13 bases between. CDR3 length: 15 residues. The CDR3 DNA follows: TGTGCCACCAGAGACCGGGACACCAGCACAGATACGCAGTATTTT. Protein product: CATRDRDTSTDTQYF.

A single count supports this clone. This rearrangement joins TRBV7-2 to TRBJ2-3; 7 bases are a match to TRBD2. In germline, CDR1 is SGHTA, CDR2 FQGNSA. The CDR3 has 15 residues. Germline trimming cut 7 bases from V and 4 bases from J; bases unmatched to any gene: 11. The CDR3 nucleotides read TGTGCCAGCACCTGGGGGGGTAAGGTTTCAGATACGCAGTATTTT. This codes for CASTWGGKVSDTQYF.

This clone was seen a few times. This chain connects TRBV4-1 to TRBJ1-2; TRBD1 matches at 8 bases. Trimming at V came to 4 bases and at J to 7 bases, leaving 5 bases not matched to a gene. There are 13 residues in the CDR3. Per germline, CDR1 MGHRA and CDR2 YSYEKL. In DNA, the CDR3 is TGCGCCAGCAGCCTCCAGGGGGCTTCTGGCTACACCTTC. This translates into CASSLQGASGYTF.

The chain recombines TRBV10-2 with TRBJ2-7; D is perhaps TRBD1 (5 bases). Germline V CDR1 and CDR2: WSHSY, SAAADI. The V end lost 1 base, the J end lost 4 bases, and 17 bases lay between the germline ends. This CDR3 has 16 amino acids. The CDR3 loop reads CASSEWAGLLDYEQYV. CDR3 DNA sequence: TGCGCCAGCAGTGAGTGGGCAGGGCTACTGGATTACGAGCAGTACGTC.

This rearrangement joins TRBV29-1 to TRBJ1-1, with TRBD1 identical over 7 bases. CDR1 and CDR2 (germline): SQVTM, ANQGSEA. V gave up 4 bases and J gave up 1 base; unmatched junction bases: 9. The CDR3 covers 15 residues. CDR3 region: CSVGLLRQGNTEAFF. The CDR3 region has the DNA TGCAGCGTTGGGCTCCTGCGACAGGGGAACACTGAAGCTTTCTTT.

The chain links TRBV12-5 to TRBJ2-1; D gene ambiguous. With 0 bases removed from V and 9 bases from J, the gap between germline ends came to 9 bases. This CDR3 region has 13 residues. Germline CDR1 is LGHNT and CDR2 is FRNRAP. Here the CDR3 reads CASGLVLNSEQFF. The CDR3 coding sequence is TGTGCTAGTGGTTTGGTGCTTAATAGTGAGCAGTTCTTC.

This chain connects TRBV11-2 to TRBJ2-7; 10 bases are a match to TRBD1. The CDR3 is made up of 15 amino acids. CDR1 SGHAT and CDR2 FQNNGV come from the germline V gene. V lost 5 bases to trimming and J lost 2 bases; unmatched junction nucleotides: 6. CDR3 nucleotides: TGTGCCAGCAGCCTCGGACAGGGGGGACCCTACGAGCAGTACGTC. Translating gives CASSLGQGGPYEQYV.

V and J are TRBV6-5 and TRBJ1-1, with 7 bases lining up with TRBD1. Per the germline V gene, CDR1 is MNHEY and CDR2 is SVGAGI. Trimming cost V 6 bases and J 10 bases; bases outside gene matches: 14. There are 14 residues in the CDR3. The chain's CDR3 is CASRAQGVHPRAFF. The DNA of the CDR3 is TGTGCCAGCAGGGCGCAGGGGGTCCACCCGCGAGCTTTCTTT.

This chain uses TRBV2 with TRBJ1-4, with D possibly TRBD1 on 6 matching bases. The CDR3 spans 16 residues. The V gene lost 3 bases and the J gene lost 6 bases, with 17 bases spanning the gap. Germline CDR1 SNHLY, CDR2 FYNNEI. The DNA of the CDR3 is TGTGCCAGCAGTGAGGGAAACAGGGTAGCGTATGAAAAACTGTTTTTT. This codes for CASSEGNRVAYEKLFF.

This sequence joins TRBV7-9 and TRBJ1-5; D is uncertain. The germline gives CDR1 SEHNR, CDR2 FQNEAQ (reference sequence). V lost 1 base and J lost 4, with 11 bases in between. The CDR3 has 15 residues. CDR3 loop: CASSLGAGWNQPQHF. The CDR3 nucleotides read TGTGCCAGCAGCTTAGGGGCGGGCTGGAATCAGCCCCAGCATTTT. Based on the CDR3 plus reference TRBV7-9 and TRBJ1-5, the full variable domain is DTGVSQNPRHKITKRGQNVTFRCDPISEHNRLYWYRQTLGQGPEFLTYFQNEAQLEKSRLLSDRFSAERPKGSFSTLEIQRTEQGDSAMYLCASSLGAGWNQPQHFGDGTRLSIL.

The chain has TRBV7-6 and TRBJ2-1; TRBD2 might be the D (6 bases). The V end lost 5 bases, the J end lost 9 bases, and 20 bases lay between the germline ends. This CDR3 is built from 15 residues. Germline CDR1 is SGHVS and CDR2 is FNYEAQ. The CDR3 protein is CASSAVGGAGGEQFF. The CDR3 bases are TGTGCCAGCAGCGCCGTCGGGGGAGCCGGGGGTGAGCAGTTCTTC.

Regarding this clone: This sample also contains other DNA sequences that code for the same CDR3. The J gene is TRBJ2-1, the V gene TRBV4-1; perhaps TRBD2 as D (5 bases). The V end lost 3 bases, the J end lost 8 bases, and 14 bases lay between the germline ends. CDR1 is MGHRA, CDR2 YSYEKL, per germline. CDR3 size: 14 residues. Here the CDR3 reads CASSQGGTSYEQFF. CDR3 bases: TGCGCCAGCAGCCAGGGCGGCACTAGTTATGAGCAGTTCTTC.

As concerns this clone: The same CDR3 arises from other DNA sequences in this sample as well. The J gene is TRBJ1-4, the V gene TRBV28; 7 nucleotides agree with TRBD1. This CDR3 spans 14 amino acids. Unmatched junction bases numbered 4, after V lost 5 bases and J lost 4 bases. Germline loops: CDR1 MDHEN, CDR2 SYDVKM. The CDR3 loop reads CASSRQGINEKLFF. CDR3 nucleotide sequence: TGTGCCAGCAGTCGACAGGGTATTAATGAAAAACTGTTTTTT.